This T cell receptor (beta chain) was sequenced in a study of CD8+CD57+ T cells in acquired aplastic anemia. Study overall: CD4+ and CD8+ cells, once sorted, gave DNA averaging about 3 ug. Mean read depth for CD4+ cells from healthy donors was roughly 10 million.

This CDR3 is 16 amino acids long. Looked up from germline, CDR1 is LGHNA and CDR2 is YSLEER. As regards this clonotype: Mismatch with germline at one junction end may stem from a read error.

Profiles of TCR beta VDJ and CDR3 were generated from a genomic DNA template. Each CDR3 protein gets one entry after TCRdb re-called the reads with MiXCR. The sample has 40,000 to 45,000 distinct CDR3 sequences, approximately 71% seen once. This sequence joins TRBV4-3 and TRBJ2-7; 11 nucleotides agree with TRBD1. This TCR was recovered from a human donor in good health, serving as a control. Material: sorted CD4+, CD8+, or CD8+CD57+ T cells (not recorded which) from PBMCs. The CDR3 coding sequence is TGCGCCAGCAGCCAAGAACGGACAGGGGGCAGCTACGGGCAGTACTTC. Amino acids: CASSQERTGGSYGQYF.